The clone carrying this T cell receptor (beta chain) qualifies as medium-sized. The junction had 7 bases not matched to a gene; V was cut back by 6 bases and J by 7 bases. There are 14 residues in the CDR3. The germline gives CDR1 MNHNS, CDR2 SASEGT. The tissue used was unsorted bulk material of roughly 17-32 mg. RNA and DNA were co-extracted from it with the AllPrep DNA/RNA mini kit. The sample originates from a study of tumor-infiltrating lymphocytes in primary liver carcinoma. Priming with a constant-region primer yielded TCR beta cDNA from approximately 500 ng total RNA. Each TCR beta library was derived from three nested multiplex PCR rounds that employed slightly modified ARM-PCR. Each of the first two PCR rounds ran roughly 10 cycles with TRBV1-TRBV30 forward and C-beta reverse primers. MiXCR, run by TCRdb on the multiplex PCR reads, gives a single entry per CDR3 protein. The table lists more than 95,000 distinct CDR3 sequences, 82% of them singletons.

The clonotype comes from a middle-aged man with primary liver carcinoma and hepatitis B virus infection. The sequencing sample was made of liver tumor tissue from sampling region 3. Documented subset: tumor region T3, left-lateral pole. The gene calls are TRBV6-1 and TRBJ2-1; TRBD2 aligns across 9 bases. Written as DNA, the CDR3 is TGTGCCAGCAGAGGTTATAGCGGGAGAAATGAGCAGTTCTTC. Its translation: CASRGYSGRNEQFF.